This T cell receptor beta chain was recorded in a study of T cells in Graves' hyperthyroidism and ophthalmopathy. Only a few counts were recorded for this clonotype. No ophthalmopathy progression within 18 months constituted stable Graves' hyperthyroidism. Aged 18 to 65, the patients had hyperthyroidism that was newly diagnosed and had lasted under 2 months. Lactation, pregnancy, other autoimmune disease or uncontrolled infection led to exclusion of patients. Extraction of PBMCs used roughly 9.6 ml of fresh peripheral blood. This CDR3 comprises 12 residues. CDR1 and CDR2 from the germline V gene are MNHEY and SMNVEV (reference sequence). V was clipped by 8 bases and J by 9 bases; unmatched bases: 7. Researchers amplified the TCR beta CDR3 regions from RNA transcripts. TCR CDR3 underwent first-round RT-PCR with the HTBI primer set. TCRdb redid the calling of the multiplex PCR reads with MiXCR, one entry per CDR3 protein. The sample has roughly 420,000 distinct CDR3 sequences; 15% to 19% are singletons.

The rearrangement uses TRBV27 and TRBJ2-1; 7 nucleotides line up with TRBD2. The receptor's source is a woman younger than 35 with Graves' hyperthyroidism. The sequencing input was blood. The chain's CDR3 is CASGSTSTEQFF. The CDR3 DNA reads TGTGCCAGCGGCTCGACTAGCACTGAGCAGTTCTTC.